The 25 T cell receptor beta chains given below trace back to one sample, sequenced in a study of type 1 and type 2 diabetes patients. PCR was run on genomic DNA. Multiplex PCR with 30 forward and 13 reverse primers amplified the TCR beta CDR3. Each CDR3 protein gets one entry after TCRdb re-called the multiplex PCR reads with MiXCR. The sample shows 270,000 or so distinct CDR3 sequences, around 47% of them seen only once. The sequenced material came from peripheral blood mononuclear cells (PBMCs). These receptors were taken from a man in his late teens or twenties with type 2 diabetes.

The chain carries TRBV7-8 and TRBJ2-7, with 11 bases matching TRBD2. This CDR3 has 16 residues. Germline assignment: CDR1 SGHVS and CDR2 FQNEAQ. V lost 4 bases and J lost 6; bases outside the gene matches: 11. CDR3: CASSSTRGLAEREQYF. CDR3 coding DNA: TGTGCCAGCAGCTCAACCCGGGGACTAGCGGAACGCGAGCAGTACTTC.

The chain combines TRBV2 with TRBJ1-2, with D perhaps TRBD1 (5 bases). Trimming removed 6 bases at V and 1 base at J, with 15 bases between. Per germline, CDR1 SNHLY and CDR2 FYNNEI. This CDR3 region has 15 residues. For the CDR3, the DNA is TGTGCCAGCAGCTTACGGGAGACAGATAACTATGGCTACACCTTC. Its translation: CASSLRETDNYGYTF.

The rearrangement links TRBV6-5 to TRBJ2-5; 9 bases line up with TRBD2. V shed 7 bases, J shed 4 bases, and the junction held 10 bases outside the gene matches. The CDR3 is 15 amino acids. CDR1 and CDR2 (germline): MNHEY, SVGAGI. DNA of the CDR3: TGTGCCAGCATCGACCCCGGCGGGGGGGGAGAGACCCAGTACTTC. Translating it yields CASIDPGGGGETQYF.

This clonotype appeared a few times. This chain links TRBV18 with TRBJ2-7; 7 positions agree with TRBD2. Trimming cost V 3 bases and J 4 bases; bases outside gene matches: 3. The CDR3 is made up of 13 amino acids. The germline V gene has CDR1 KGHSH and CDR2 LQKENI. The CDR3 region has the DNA TGTGCCAGCTCACCTGGGGAGGGTTACGAGCAGTACTTC. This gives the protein CASSPGEGYEQYF.

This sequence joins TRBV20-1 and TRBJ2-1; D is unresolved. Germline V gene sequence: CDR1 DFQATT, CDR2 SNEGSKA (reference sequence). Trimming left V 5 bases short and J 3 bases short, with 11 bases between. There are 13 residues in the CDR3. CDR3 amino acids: CSAPRVLYNEQFF. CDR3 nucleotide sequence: TGCAGTGCTCCTCGGGTACTCTACAATGAGCAGTTCTTC.

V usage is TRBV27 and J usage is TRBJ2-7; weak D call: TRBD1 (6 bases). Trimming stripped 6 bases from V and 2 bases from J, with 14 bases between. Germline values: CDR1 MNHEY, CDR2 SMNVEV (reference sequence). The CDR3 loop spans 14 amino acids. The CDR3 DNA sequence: TGTGCCAGCAGCCACCGGGACACTACCTACGAGCAGTACTTC. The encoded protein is CASSHRDTTYEQYF.

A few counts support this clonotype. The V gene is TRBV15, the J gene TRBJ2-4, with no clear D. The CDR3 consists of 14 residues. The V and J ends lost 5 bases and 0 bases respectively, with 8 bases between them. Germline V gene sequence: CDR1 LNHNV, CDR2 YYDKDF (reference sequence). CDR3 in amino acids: CATSGELAKNIQYF. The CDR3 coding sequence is TGTGCCACCAGCGGGGAACTAGCCAAAAACATTCAGTACTTC.

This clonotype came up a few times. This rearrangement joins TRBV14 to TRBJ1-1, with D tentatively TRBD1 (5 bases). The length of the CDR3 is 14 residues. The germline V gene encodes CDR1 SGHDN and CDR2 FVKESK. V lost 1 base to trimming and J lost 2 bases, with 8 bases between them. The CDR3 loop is CASSQGGVNTEAFF. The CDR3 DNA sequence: TGTGCCAGCAGCCAAGGGGGGGTTAACACTGAAGCTTTCTTT.

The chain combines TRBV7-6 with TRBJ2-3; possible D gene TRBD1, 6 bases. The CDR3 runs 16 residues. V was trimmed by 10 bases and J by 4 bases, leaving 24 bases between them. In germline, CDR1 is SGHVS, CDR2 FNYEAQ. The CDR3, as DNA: TGTGCCACGAGTCTCCAGGGGTGGACGTCCGCAGATACGCAGTATTTT. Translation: CATSLQGWTSADTQYF. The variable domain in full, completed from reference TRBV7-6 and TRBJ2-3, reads GAGVSQSPRYKVTKRGQDVALRCDPISGHVSLYWYRQALGQGPEFLTYFNYEAQQDKSGLPNDRFSAERPEGSISTLTIQRTEQRDSAMYRCATSLQGWTSADTQYFGPGTRLTVL.

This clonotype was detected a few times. CDR3 nucleotide sequence: TGCGCCAGCAGCCGAGACAGGGCGGGCTACAATGAGCAGTTCTTC. Translating gives CASSRDRAGYNEQFF. This chain uses TRBV5-1 with TRBJ2-1; 7 bases line up with TRBD1. Trimming at V came to 4 bases and at J to 3 bases, leaving 7 bases not matched to a gene. Per germline, CDR1 SGHRS and CDR2 YFSETQ. This CDR3 spans 15 amino acids. The complete variable domain, with remaining parts taken from reference TRBV5-1 and TRBJ2-1, reads KAGVTQTPRYLIKTRGQQVTLSCSPISGHRSVSWYQQTPGQGLQFLFEYFSETQRNKGNFPGRFSGRQFSNSRSEMNVSTLELGDSALYLCASSRDRAGYNEQFFGPGTRLTVL.

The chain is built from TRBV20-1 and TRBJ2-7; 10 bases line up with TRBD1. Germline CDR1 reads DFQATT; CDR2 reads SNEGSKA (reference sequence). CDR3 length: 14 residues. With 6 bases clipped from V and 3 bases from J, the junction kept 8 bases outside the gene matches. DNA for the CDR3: TGCAGTGCCCGCCCCCGGACAGGGGGCTACGAGCAGTACTTC. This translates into CSARPRTGGYEQYF.

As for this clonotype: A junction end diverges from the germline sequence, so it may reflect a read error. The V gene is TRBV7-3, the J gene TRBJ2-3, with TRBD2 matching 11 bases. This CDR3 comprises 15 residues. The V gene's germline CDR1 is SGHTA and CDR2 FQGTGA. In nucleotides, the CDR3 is TGCGCCAGCAGCTTGACTAGCGGGATACCAGATACGCAGTATTTT. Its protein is CASSLTSGIPDTQYF.

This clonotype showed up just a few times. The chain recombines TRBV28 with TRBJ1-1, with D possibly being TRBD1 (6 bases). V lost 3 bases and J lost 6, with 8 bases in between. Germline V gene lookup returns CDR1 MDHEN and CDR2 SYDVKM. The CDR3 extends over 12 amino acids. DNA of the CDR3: TGTGCCAGCAGTTTCACAGGGCCTGAAGCTTTCTTT. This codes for CASSFTGPEAFF.

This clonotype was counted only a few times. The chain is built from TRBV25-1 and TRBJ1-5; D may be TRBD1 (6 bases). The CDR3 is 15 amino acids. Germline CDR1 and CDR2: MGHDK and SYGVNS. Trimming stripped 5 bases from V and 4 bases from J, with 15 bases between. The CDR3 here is CASSRKGQGNQPQHF. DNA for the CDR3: TGTGCCAGCAGTCGAAAGGGGCAGGGGAATCAGCCCCAGCATTTT.

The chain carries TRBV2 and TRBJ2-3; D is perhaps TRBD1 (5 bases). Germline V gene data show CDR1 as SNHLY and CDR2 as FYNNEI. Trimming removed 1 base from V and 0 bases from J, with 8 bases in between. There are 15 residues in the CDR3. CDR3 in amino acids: CASSEEAGSTDTQYF. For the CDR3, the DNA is TGTGCCAGCAGTGAAGAGGCAGGGAGCACAGATACGCAGTATTTT.

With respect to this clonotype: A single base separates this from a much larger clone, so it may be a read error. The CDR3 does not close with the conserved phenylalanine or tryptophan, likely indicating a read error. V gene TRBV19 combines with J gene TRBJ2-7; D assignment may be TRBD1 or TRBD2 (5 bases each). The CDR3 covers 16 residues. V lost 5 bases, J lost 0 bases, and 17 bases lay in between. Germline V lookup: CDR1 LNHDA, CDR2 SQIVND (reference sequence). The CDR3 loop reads CASSAAAGTGSYEQYL. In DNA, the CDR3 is TGTGCCAGTAGTGCCGCTGCAGGGACGGGCTCCTACGAGCAGTACCTC.

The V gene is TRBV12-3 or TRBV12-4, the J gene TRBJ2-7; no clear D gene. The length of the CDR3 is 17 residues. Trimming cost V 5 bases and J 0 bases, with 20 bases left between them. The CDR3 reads CASSPLDPAASSYEQYF. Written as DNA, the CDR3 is TGTGCCAGCAGTCCCTTAGACCCGGCCGCTAGCTCCTACGAGCAGTACTTC.

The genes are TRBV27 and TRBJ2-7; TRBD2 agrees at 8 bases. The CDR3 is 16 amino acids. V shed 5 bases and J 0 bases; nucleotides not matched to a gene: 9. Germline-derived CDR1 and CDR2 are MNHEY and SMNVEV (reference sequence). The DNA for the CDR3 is TGTGCCAGCAGTCCGGGGGGGGATGTTTTCTCCTACGAGCAGTACTTC. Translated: CASSPGGDVFSYEQYF.

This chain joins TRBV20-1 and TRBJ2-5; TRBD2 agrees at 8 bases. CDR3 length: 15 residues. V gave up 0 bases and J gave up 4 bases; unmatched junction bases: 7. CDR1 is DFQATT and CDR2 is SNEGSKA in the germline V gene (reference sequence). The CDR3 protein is CSARDFTGLGETQYF. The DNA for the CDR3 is TGCAGTGCTAGAGATTTTACGGGACTAGGAGAGACCCAGTACTTC.

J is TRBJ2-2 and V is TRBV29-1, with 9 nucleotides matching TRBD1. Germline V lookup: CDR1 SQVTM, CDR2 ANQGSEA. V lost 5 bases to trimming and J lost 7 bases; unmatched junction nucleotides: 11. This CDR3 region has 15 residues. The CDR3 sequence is CSVNLRDRAVGELFF. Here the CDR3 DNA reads TGCAGCGTTAACCTCCGGGACAGGGCGGTCGGGGAGCTGTTTTTT.

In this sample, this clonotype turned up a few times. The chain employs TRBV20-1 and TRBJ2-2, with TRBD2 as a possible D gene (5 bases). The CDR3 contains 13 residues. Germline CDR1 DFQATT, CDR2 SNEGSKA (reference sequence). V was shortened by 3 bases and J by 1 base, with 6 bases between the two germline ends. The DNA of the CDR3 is TGCAGTGCTAGCGGAGGGAACACCGGGGAGCTGTTTTTT. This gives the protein CSASGGNTGELFF.

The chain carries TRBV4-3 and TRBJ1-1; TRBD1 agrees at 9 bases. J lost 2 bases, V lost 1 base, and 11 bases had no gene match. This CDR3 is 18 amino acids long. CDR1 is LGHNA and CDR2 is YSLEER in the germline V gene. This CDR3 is CASSQALGPGQGNTEAFF. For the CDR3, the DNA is TGCGCCAGCAGCCAAGCTTTGGGACCGGGACAGGGAAACACTGAAGCTTTCTTT.

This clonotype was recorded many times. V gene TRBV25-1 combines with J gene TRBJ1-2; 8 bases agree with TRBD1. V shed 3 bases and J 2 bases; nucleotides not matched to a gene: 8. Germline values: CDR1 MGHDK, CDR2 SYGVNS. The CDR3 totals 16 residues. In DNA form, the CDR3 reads TGTGCCAGCAGTGACGACAGGGGAGTTGGAAACTATGGCTACACCTTC. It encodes CASSDDRGVGNYGYTF.

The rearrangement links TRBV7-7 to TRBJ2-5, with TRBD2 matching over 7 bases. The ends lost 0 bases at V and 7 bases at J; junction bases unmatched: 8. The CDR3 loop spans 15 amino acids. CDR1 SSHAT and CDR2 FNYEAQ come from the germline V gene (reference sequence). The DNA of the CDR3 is TGTGCCAGCAGCTTAGCGGCAGCGGGAATAGGGACCCAGTACTTC. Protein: CASSLAAAGIGTQYF.

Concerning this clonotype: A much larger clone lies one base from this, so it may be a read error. The CDR3 nucleotides are TGTGCCAGCAGCGCCCGCACAGATACGCAGTATTTT. Protein: CASSARTDTQYF. This chain joins TRBV9 and TRBJ2-3, with no clear D. Trimming cost V 3 bases and J 1 base, with 3 bases left between them. CDR1 is SGDLS, CDR2 YYNGEE, per germline. The CDR3 spans 12 residues.